One and the same sample provided the 6 T cell receptor beta chains below, sequenced in a study of CD8 T cells in Susac syndrome (dated by TCRdb to between 2018 and 2020). The method was the immunoSEQ multiplex PCR assay. RNA was extracted with the RNeasy kit and roughly 0.5 to 1 ug was reverse transcribed using random hexamers. TCRdb reanalyzed the raw reads on its own, using fastp at Q25 for trimming and MiXCR for clone calling, and kept in-frame beta chains. Records with the same CDR3 protein are collapsed into one entry carrying the most frequent genes and DNA. Present in this sample are 150,000 to 200,000 distinct CDR3 sequences, roughly nine tenths of which were seen just once. Roughly 0.08% of the sample is taken by the ten largest. Sequenced: CD4+ T cells from PBMCs. The receptor source for this set is a human donor in good health.

The chain is built from TRBV29-1 and TRBJ1-1, with D possibly matching TRBD1 (5 bases). The CDR3 sequence is 14 residues long. Deletions cut 6 bases from V and 3 bases from J, with 17 bases between. Germline V gene sequence: CDR1 SQVTM, CDR2 ANQGSEA. CDR3 nucleotide sequence: TGCAGCGTCCCTGGGGCAGGGTGGTACACTGAAGCTTTCTTT. Amino acid sequence: CSVPGAGWYTEAFF.

The V gene is TRBV9, the J gene TRBJ2-1; D is possibly TRBD2 (6 bases). In germline, CDR1 is SGDLS, CDR2 YYNGEE. This CDR3 is 15 amino acids long. V was shortened by 0 bases and J by 8 bases, with 15 bases between the two germline ends. The CDR3 sequence is CASSVVGLGVDEQFF. The CDR3 nucleotides are TGTGCCAGCAGCGTAGTGGGACTTGGGGTGGATGAGCAGTTCTTC.

The chain employs TRBV5-1 and TRBJ1-2, with D possibly being TRBD1 (5 bases). Between the trimmed V and J ends, which lost 0 bases and 2 bases, there was a span of 11 bases. This CDR3 spans 15 amino acids. Germline V lookup: CDR1 SGHRS, CDR2 YFSETQ. CDR3 in DNA: TGCGCCAGCAGCTTGGCTCGGGGGGTAAACTATGGCTACACCTTC. As protein: CASSLARGVNYGYTF. Looking up the rest from reference TRBV5-1 and TRBJ1-2 gives the full variable domain: KAGVTQTPRYLIKTRGQQVTLSCSPISGHRSVSWYQQTPGQGLQFLFEYFSETQRNKGNFPGRFSGRQFSNSRSEMNVSTLELGDSALYLCASSLARGVNYGYTFGSGTRLTVV.

V and J are TRBV7-9 and TRBJ2-5, with TRBD1 matching 7 bases. CDR1 SEHNR and CDR2 FQNEAQ come from the germline V gene (reference sequence). The CDR3 extends over 13 amino acids. The V segment lost 4 bases and the J segment 6 bases; nucleotides outside the gene matches: 5. The CDR3 nucleotides are TGTGCCAGCAGCTCTACAGGGGTGAAGACCCAGTACTTC. Residues: CASSSTGVKTQYF.

The rearrangement links TRBV7-9 to TRBJ1-5; D call uncertain. Germline CDR1 SEHNR, CDR2 FQNEAQ (reference sequence). The CDR3 totals 13 residues. The germline V and J ends were trimmed by 5 bases and 5 bases, with 10 bases remaining between them. The DNA of the CDR3 is TGTGCCAGCAGCCACAGTAGGGATCAGCCCCAGCATTTT. It encodes CASSHSRDQPQHF.

The chain is built from TRBV20-1 and TRBJ1-2, with D perhaps TRBD1 (5 bases). Germline lookup yields CDR1 DFQATT and CDR2 SNEGSKA (reference sequence). The CDR3 covers 14 residues. The germline V and J ends were trimmed by 5 bases and 6 bases, with 19 bases remaining between them. CDR3 nucleotide sequence: TGCAGTGCTCGCCGGGACCCAACGCTCCATGGCTACACCTTC. Its translation is CSARRDPTLHGYTF.